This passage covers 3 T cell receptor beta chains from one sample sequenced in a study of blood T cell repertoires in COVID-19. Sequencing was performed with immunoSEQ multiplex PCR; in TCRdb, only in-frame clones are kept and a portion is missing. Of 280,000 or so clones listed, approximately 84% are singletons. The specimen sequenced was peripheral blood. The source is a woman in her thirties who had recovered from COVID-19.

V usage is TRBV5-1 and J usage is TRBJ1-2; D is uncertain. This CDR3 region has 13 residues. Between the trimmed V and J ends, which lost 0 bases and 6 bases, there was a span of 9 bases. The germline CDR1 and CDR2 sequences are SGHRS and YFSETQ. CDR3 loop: CASSLAVRDGYTF. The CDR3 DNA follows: TGCGCCAGCAGCTTGGCCGTCCGGGATGGCTACACCTTC.

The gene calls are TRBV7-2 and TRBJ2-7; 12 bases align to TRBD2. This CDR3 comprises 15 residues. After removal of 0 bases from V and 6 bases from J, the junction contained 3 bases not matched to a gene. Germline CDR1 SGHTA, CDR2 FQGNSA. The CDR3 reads CASSLATSGRREQYF. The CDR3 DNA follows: TGTGCCAGCAGCTTAGCCACTAGCGGGAGGCGCGAGCAGTACTTC.

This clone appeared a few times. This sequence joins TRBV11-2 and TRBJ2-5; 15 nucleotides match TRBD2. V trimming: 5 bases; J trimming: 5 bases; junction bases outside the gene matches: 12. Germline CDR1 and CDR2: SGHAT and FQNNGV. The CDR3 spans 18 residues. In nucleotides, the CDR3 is TGTGCCAGCAGCGACGGACTAGCGGGGGGGCGGAATCGGGAGACCCAGTACTTC. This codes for CASSDGLAGGRNRETQYF.